The T cell receptor beta chain under discussion was sequenced for a study of blood T cells in healthy people across ages. Study-wide results and caveats: It was held that diversity estimates obtained from one million T cells represented underestimates.

V was shortened by 5 bases and J by 7 bases, with 21 bases between the two germline ends. The V gene's germline CDR1 is DFQATT and CDR2 SNEGSKA (reference sequence). CDR3 length: 15 residues. This clonotype was observed a handful of times. The antigen is not known. A second about 6 to 12 cycle PCR used barcoded and J-beta primers. TCRdb recomputed calls from the 5' RACE reads with MiXCR, one row per CDR3 protein. Among approximately 1.5 million distinct CDR3 sequences listed, roughly 32% were seen once. The receptor's source is a woman younger than 45 in good health. The rearrangement links TRBV20-1 to TRBJ1-5, with D unclear. Sequences were obtained from blood. The CDR3: CSAAQADPARQPQHF. The CDR3, as DNA: TGCAGTGCTGCGCAGGCAGATCCCGCACGGCAGCCCCAGCATTTT.